What follows are 8 T cell receptor beta chains derived from one specimen sequenced in a study of OX40 agonist ivuxolimab in advanced cancers. The protocol was immunoSEQ multiplex PCR, while the TCRdb copy is restricted to in-frame clones and leaves out a portion. There are more than 45,000 clones in the sample; 83% occur only once, and approximately 3.1% lies in the top ten. The sequenced sample was CD4+ or CD8+ T cells sorted from blood, obtained in a trial of the OX40 agonist ivuxolimab. The receptors were sampled from an adult with an advanced solid tumor such as melanoma, head and neck, liver or kidney cancer.

V usage is TRBV5-1 and J usage is TRBJ2-5; D gene ambiguous. Germline V gives CDR1 SGHRS, CDR2 YFSETQ. Trimming cost V 4 bases and J 2 bases, with 6 bases left between them. The CDR3 runs 12 residues. Here the CDR3 DNA reads TGCGCCAGCAGCATAGGACAAGAGACCCAGTACTTC. It specifies CASSIGQETQYF.

The chain couples TRBV28 to TRBJ2-7; TRBD1 is a possible D gene (6 bases). V lost 6 bases to trimming and J lost 2 bases, with 20 bases between them. CDR3 size: 16 residues. Germline CDR1 is MDHEN and CDR2 is SYDVKM. The CDR3: CASSHPLGDITYEQYF. The DNA for the CDR3 is TGTGCCAGCAGCCATCCCCTTGGGGACATTACCTACGAGCAGTACTTC.

CDR3 DNA: TGCGCCAGCAGCTCCCAGGGACAGGGGGCATATGGCTACACCTTC. Its translation: CASSSQGQGAYGYTF. The V call is TRBV5-1, the J call TRBJ1-2; 12 bases map to TRBD1. The CDR3 is 15 amino acids. The trim removed 3 bases at V and 5 bases at J, leaving 5 bases unmatched. Germline V CDR1 and CDR2: SGHRS, YFSETQ. Using reference TRBV5-1 and TRBJ1-2 for the parts outside the CDR3, the full variable domain is KAGVTQTPRYLIKTRGQQVTLSCSPISGHRSVSWYQQTPGQGLQFLFEYFSETQRNKGNFPGRFSGRQFSNSRSEMNVSTLELGDSALYLCASSSQGQGAYGYTFGSGTRLTVV.

This sequence joins TRBV5-1 and TRBJ2-3; no reliable D call. The CDR3 loop spans 15 amino acids. Germline CDR1 and CDR2: SGHRS and YFSETQ. V was pared by 2 bases and J by 0 bases, with 10 bases between. The CDR3 nucleotides read TGCGCCAGCAGCTTAGCACATGCTAGCACAGATACGCAGTATTTT. It specifies CASSLAHASTDTQYF.

The chain carries TRBV19 and TRBJ2-5; 8 bases agree with TRBD1. This CDR3 contains 17 residues. Germline V lookup: CDR1 LNHDA, CDR2 SQIVND (reference sequence). With V trimmed by 5 bases and J by 3 bases, 14 bases remained unmatched. Here the CDR3 DNA reads TGTGCCAGTAGTCAAGGGTGGCAGGGGGCAGGGGAAGAGACCCAGTACTTC. Protein: CASSQGWQGAGEETQYF. Drawing the rest from reference TRBV19 and TRBJ2-5, the complete variable domain is DGGITQSPKYLFRKEGQNVTLSCEQNLNHDAMYWYRQDPGQGLRLIYYSQIVNDFQKGDIAEGYSVSREKKESFPLTVTSAQKNPTAFYLCASSQGWQGAGEETQYFGPGTRLLVL.

This rearrangement joins TRBV19 to TRBJ1-4; no clear D gene. Germline loops: CDR1 LNHDA, CDR2 SQIVND (reference sequence). Trimming shortened V by 3 bases and J by 4 bases, and 12 bases separated the two germline ends. This CDR3 contains 15 residues. CDR3: CASSIPTRGNEKLFF. The CDR3 bases are TGTGCCAGTAGTATCCCGACACGGGGTAATGAAAAACTGTTTTTT. The variable domain in full, with the rest retrieved from reference TRBV19 and TRBJ1-4, is DGGITQSPKYLFRKEGQNVTLSCEQNLNHDAMYWYRQDPGQGLRLIYYSQIVNDFQKGDIAEGYSVSREKKESFPLTVTSAQKNPTAFYLCASSIPTRGNEKLFFGSGTQLSVL.

This chain uses TRBV4-2 with TRBJ1-2; no firm D call. V was clipped by 0 bases and J by 6 bases, with 5 bases between them. The CDR3 extends over 12 amino acids. Looked up from germline, CDR1 is LGHNA and CDR2 is YNFKEQ. CDR3 sequence reads: CASSQDYHGYTF. CDR3 DNA sequence: TGTGCCAGCAGCCAAGATTATCATGGCTACACCTTC.

This clone showed up just a few times. This chain links TRBV7-9 with TRBJ1-6; 7 bases map to TRBD1. The junction had 6 bases not matched to a gene; V was cut back by 4 bases and J by 9 bases. The CDR3 is 14 residues long. Per the germline V gene, CDR1 is SEHNR and CDR2 is FQNEAQ (reference sequence). In nucleotides, the CDR3 is TGTGCCAGCAGCTCCAAGACAGGGAGTTCACCCCTCCACTTT. Its protein product is CASSSKTGSSPLHF.